What follows are 32 T cell receptor beta chains derived from one specimen sequenced in a study of radiation and T cells in renal cell carcinoma. Time point in this sample: baseline pretreatment blood. Noted treatment: 15 Gy SBRT to primary tumor, nephrectomy 4 weeks later. Only in-frame clones appear in the TCRdb table, and some are missing; sequencing was by immunoSEQ multiplex PCR. Altogether roughly 130,000 clones are present, about 88% being singletons, with the ten largest covering around 12%. The sequences come from blood, collected from a patient whose treatment included radiotherapy and nephrectomy. All receptors come from a woman aged 45-65 years with renal cell carcinoma.

This chain joins TRBV11-2 and TRBJ2-2; TRBD2 might be the D (6 bases). V gave up 2 bases and J gave up 3 bases, with 10 bases separating them. Looked up from germline, CDR1 is SGHAT and CDR2 is FQNNGV. This CDR3 has 15 amino acids. The chain's CDR3 is CASSLRGGDTGELFF. CDR3 bases: TGTGCCAGCAGCTTACGGGGAGGCGACACCGGGGAGCTGTTTTTT.

The CDR3 loop is CASSQDPAYTDTQYF. The DNA of the CDR3 is TGTGCCAGCAGCCAAGACCCGGCCTACACAGATACGCAGTATTTT. The chain recombines TRBV11-3 with TRBJ2-3; D uncertain. The CDR3 covers 15 residues. Germline V gene sequence: CDR1 SGHNT, CDR2 YENEEA. Trimming took 5 bases from V and 2 from J, leaving 14 bases between them.

This chain connects TRBV6-1 to TRBJ2-3, with a possible D match to TRBD1 (6 bases). From germline, CDR1 is MNHNS and CDR2 SASEGT. Trimming pared 6 bases from V and 0 bases from J, leaving 13 bases between. The CDR3 is 15 amino acids. The CDR3 spells CASSLDSPSTDTQYF. The CDR3 DNA sequence: TGTGCCAGCAGCCTGGACAGCCCTAGCACAGATACGCAGTATTTT.

The chain carries TRBV25-1 and TRBJ2-5; D uncertain. Per the germline V gene, CDR1 is MGHDK and CDR2 is SYGVNS. Trimming shortened V by 3 bases and J by 1 base, and 9 bases separated the two germline ends. The CDR3 sequence is 14 residues long. The CDR3 spells CASSDGRVQETQYF. The DNA of the CDR3 is TGTGCCAGCAGTGACGGACGGGTCCAAGAGACCCAGTACTTC.

This chain links TRBV6-1 with TRBJ2-7, with D tentatively TRBD2 (5 bases). The CDR3 covers 15 residues. In germline, CDR1 is MNHNS, CDR2 SASEGT. V was clipped by 3 bases and J by 1 base, with 13 bases between them. The CDR3 sequence: CASSEPGEHSYEQYF. CDR3 DNA sequence: TGTGCCAGCAGTGAGCCCGGGGAGCATTCCTACGAGCAGTACTTC.

V usage is TRBV6-5 and J usage is TRBJ1-1; D gene unclear. CDR1 and CDR2 from the germline V gene are MNHEY and SVGAGI. Trimming took 6 bases from V and 3 from J, leaving 11 bases between them. There are 13 residues in the CDR3. In nucleotides, the CDR3 is TGTGCCAGCAGCTACGACGGGTACACTGAAGCTTTCTTT. Translation: CASSYDGYTEAFF.

The chain links TRBV18 to TRBJ1-2; D is uncertain. Deletions cut 2 bases from V and 6 bases from J, with 13 bases between. The CDR3 is 14 amino acids. Per the germline V gene, CDR1 is KGHSH and CDR2 is LQKENI. The CDR3: CASSPAGSVHGYTF. CDR3 nucleotide sequence: TGTGCCAGCTCACCAGCGGGGTCGGTCCATGGCTACACCTTC. The full variable domain, with the rest looked up from reference TRBV18 and TRBJ1-2, is NAGVMQNPRHLVRRRGQEARLRCSPMKGHSHVYWYRQLPEEGLKFMVYLQKENIIDESGMPKERFSAEFPKEGPSILRIQQVVRGDSAAYFCASSPAGSVHGYTFGSGTRLTVV.

This clone was seen just once. This chain's CDR3 is CASSGRTGRYF. CDR3 bases: TGTGCCAGCAGCGGCAGGACAGGGAGGTATTTT. The J gene is TRBJ2-3, the V gene TRBV5-4; TRBD1 matches 8 bases. This CDR3 contains 11 residues. Trimming removed 4 bases from V and 14 bases from J; junction bases left unmatched: 6. Germline V gene sequence: CDR1 SGHNT, CDR2 YYREEE (reference sequence).

V gene TRBV4-3 combines with J gene TRBJ1-4; no firm D call. V lost 0 bases to trimming and J lost 8 bases, with 13 bases between them. CDR3 length equals 15 residues. Germline-derived CDR1 and CDR2 are LGHNA and YSLEER. Written as DNA, the CDR3 is TGCGCCAGCAGCCAAGATAAGGCCCCAACAGAAAAACTGTTTTTT. Translation gives CASSQDKAPTEKLFF.

The V and J genes are TRBV5-1 and TRBJ2-7; D is unclear. Trimming shortened V by 0 bases and J by 2 bases, and 9 bases separated the two germline ends. The germline CDR1 and CDR2 sequences are SGHRS and YFSETQ. The CDR3 totals 14 residues. The CDR3 region has the DNA TGCGCCAGCAGCTTGGGGCTCAAGACCTACGAGCAGTACTTC. Its protein is CASSLGLKTYEQYF.

Here the CDR3 reads CATYPGLVETQYF. CDR3 DNA: TGTGCCACCTATCCGGGACTAGTGGAGACCCAGTACTTC. V usage is TRBV2 and J usage is TRBJ2-5, with TRBD2 identical over 8 bases. This CDR3 has 13 amino acids. CDR1 SNHLY and CDR2 FYNNEI come from the germline V gene. Trimming at V came to 10 bases and at J to 5 bases, leaving 9 bases not matched to a gene. Looking up the rest from reference TRBV2 and TRBJ2-5 gives the full variable domain: EPEVTQTPSHQVTQMGQEVILRCVPISNHLYFYWYRQILGQKVEFLVSFYNNEISEKSEIFDDQFSVERPDGSNFTLKIRSTKLEDSAMYFCATYPGLVETQYFGPGTRLLVL.

This clone has only one observation. The V call is TRBV4-2, the J call TRBJ2-3; 9 bases align to TRBD2. CDR1 and CDR2 (germline): LGHNA, YNFKEQ. V lost 0 bases and J lost 2; bases outside the gene matches: 12. This CDR3 region has 19 residues. CDR3 region: CASSQDAPGLAFSTDTQYF. DNA of the CDR3: TGTGCCAGCAGCCAAGATGCGCCGGGACTAGCTTTTTCCACAGATACGCAGTATTTT.

The chain employs TRBV2 and TRBJ2-7, with D unclear. CDR3 length equals 13 residues. The ends were cut back, 5 bases at V and 7 bases at J, with 15 bases in the middle. CDR1 is SNHLY, CDR2 FYNNEI, per germline. CDR3 in amino acids: CASSSGSLWEQYF. The CDR3 coding sequence is TGTGCCAGCAGTTCCGGGTCCCTCTGGGAGCAGTACTTC.

This clone was observed a few times. The genes are TRBV4-3 and TRBJ1-1; D may be TRBD1 (5 bases). This CDR3 is built from 13 residues. The ends were cut back, 0 bases at V and 7 bases at J, with 9 bases in the middle. The germline V gene has CDR1 LGHNA and CDR2 YSLEER. The CDR3 bases are TGCGCCAGCAGCCAAGATCCAGGGCGTGAAGCTTTCTTT. It codes for CASSQDPGREAFF.

The rearrangement links TRBV11-2 to TRBJ2-7, with D tentatively TRBD2 (6 bases). The CDR3 runs to 14 residues. Trimming cost V 3 bases and J 4 bases, with 13 bases left between them. CDR1 and CDR2 (germline): SGHAT, FQNNGV. The CDR3 region is CASSFKLGLYEQYF. In DNA form, the CDR3 reads TGTGCCAGCAGCTTTAAACTCGGACTATACGAGCAGTACTTC.

V is TRBV15 and J is TRBJ2-5; D may correspond to TRBD1 or TRBD2 (5 bases each). V lost 2 bases and J 5 bases, leaving 12 bases between the germline ends. CDR3 size: 14 residues. CDR1 and CDR2 from the germline V gene are LNHNV and YYDKDF (reference sequence). The CDR3 DNA reads as TGTGCCACCAGCAGAAGGTCAGGGAGCGAGACCCAGTACTTC. Residues: CATSRRSGSETQYF.

This chain joins TRBV11-3 and TRBJ2-1; perhaps TRBD2 as D (5 bases). V gave up 0 bases and J gave up 2 bases, with 11 bases separating them. The CDR3 totals 16 residues. Germline CDR1 reads SGHNT; CDR2 reads YENEEA. CDR3 coding DNA: TGTGCCAGCAGCTTAGAGAGGGATAACGCCTACAATGAGCAGTTCTTC. It is translated as CASSLERDNAYNEQFF.

The chain uses TRBV5-1 and TRBJ2-5; 9 bases match TRBD2. Germline values: CDR1 SGHRS, CDR2 YFSETQ. CDR3 length: 17 amino acids. Trimming removed 0 bases from V and 5 bases from J; junction bases left unmatched: 11. The CDR3 DNA reads as TGCGCCAGCAGCTTGGCTCCTGGCGGGGGGGCTCGGGAGACCCAGTACTTC. Translating it yields CASSLAPGGGARETQYF.

This rearrangement joins TRBV4-1 to TRBJ1-2; 7 bases align to TRBD1. Germline CDR1 MGHRA, CDR2 YSYEKL. The CDR3 has 16 residues. V was clipped by 3 bases and J by 0 bases; unmatched bases: 7. The CDR3 is CASSHPTGSANYGYTF. CDR3 DNA: TGCGCCAGCAGCCACCCGACAGGGTCGGCTAACTATGGCTACACCTTC.

This clone was recorded a few times. The J gene is TRBJ1-1, the V gene TRBV15, with D possibly matching TRBD1 (5 bases). CDR3 size: 16 residues. V lost 0 bases and J lost 3, with 14 bases in between. In germline, CDR1 is LNHNV, CDR2 YYDKDF (reference sequence). As DNA, the CDR3 is TGTGCCACCAGCAGAGATTTTGGGCAGGGCTACACTGAAGCTTTCTTT. It codes for CATSRDFGQGYTEAFF. The full variable domain, with the rest looked up from reference TRBV15 and TRBJ1-1, is DAMVIQNPRYQVTQFGKPVTLSCSQTLNHNVMYWYQQKSSQAPKLLFHYYDKDFNNEADTPDNFQSRRPNTSFCFLDIRSPGLGDTAMYLCATSRDFGQGYTEAFFGQGTRLTVV.

The J gene is TRBJ1-1, the V gene TRBV4-1; a weak D match, TRBD1 (5 bases). The CDR3 loop spans 15 amino acids. Germline-derived CDR1 and CDR2 are MGHRA and YSYEKL. The germline V and J ends were trimmed by 2 bases and 5 bases, with 15 bases remaining between them. The CDR3 sequence is CASSQFGGGLTEAFF. The CDR3 coding sequence is TGCGCCAGCAGCCAATTTGGGGGTGGTTTGACTGAAGCTTTCTTT.

This clone came up once. The V gene is TRBV19, the J gene TRBJ2-7; D perhaps matches TRBD1 (5 bases). This CDR3 is 15 amino acids long. Trimming stripped 3 bases from V and 5 bases from J, with 17 bases between. The germline V gene encodes CDR1 LNHDA and CDR2 SQIVND (reference sequence). The CDR3 DNA is TGTGCCAGTAGTATTGGTTCGGCAGGGAAGAACGAGCAGTACTTC. Protein sequence: CASSIGSAGKNEQYF.

The chain is built from TRBV14 and TRBJ1-3; D is undetermined. The CDR3 totals 18 residues. Per the germline V gene, CDR1 is SGHDN and CDR2 is FVKESK. Between the trimmed V and J ends, which lost 4 bases and 1 base, there was a span of 20 bases. Here the CDR3 DNA reads TGTGCCAGCAGCCGCCCTTCGTACAGCGATTATTCTGGAAACACCATATATTTT. Translating gives CASSRPSYSDYSGNTIYF.

The genes are TRBV6-5 and TRBJ1-4; D is uncertain. From germline, CDR1 is MNHEY and CDR2 SVGAGI. Trimming took 4 bases from V and 0 from J, leaving 9 bases between them. CDR3 length: 15 amino acids. The CDR3 DNA is TGTGCCAGCAGTTTCGATCGAGCAACTAATGAAAAACTGTTTTTT. Its protein is CASSFDRATNEKLFF.

The chain uses TRBV19 and TRBJ1-1; TRBD1 is a possible D gene (5 bases). Germline V gene sequence: CDR1 LNHDA, CDR2 SQIVND (reference sequence). The CDR3 contains 14 residues. Trimming took 5 bases from V and 5 from J, leaving 15 bases between them. The CDR3 bases are TGTGCCAGTAGTGTTCAGGGTGTAGGGACTGAAGCTTTCTTT. Encoded protein: CASSVQGVGTEAFF.

The chain uses TRBV4-2 and TRBJ2-3; 7 bases fit TRBD2. This CDR3 comprises 15 residues. V shed 0 bases and J 3 bases; nucleotides not matched to a gene: 3. Germline CDR1 is LGHNA and CDR2 is YNFKEQ. In DNA form, the CDR3 reads TGTGCCAGCAGCCAAGAAGCGGGGAGGACAGATACGCAGTATTTT. It codes for CASSQEAGRTDTQYF.

The rearrangement links TRBV28 to TRBJ1-5; D possibly corresponds to TRBD1 (5 bases). This CDR3 region has 13 residues. CDR1 and CDR2 from the germline V gene are MDHEN and SYDVKM. V lost 6 bases to trimming and J lost 4 bases, with 10 bases between them. DNA for the CDR3: TGTGCCAGCAGGATGGGGGGAAATCAGCCCCAGCATTTT. Protein product: CASRMGGNQPQHF.

This clone appeared a single time. The rearrangement joins TRBV19 to TRBJ1-1; D is perhaps TRBD1 (6 bases). Germline V CDR1 and CDR2: LNHDA, SQIVND (reference sequence). This CDR3 region has 13 residues. The V end was cut by 5 bases, the J end by 6 bases, with 13 bases between. This CDR3 reads CASSPTGLAEAFF. The CDR3 bases are TGTGCCAGTAGTCCTACAGGGTTGGCTGAAGCTTTCTTT.

This clone was seen only once. The chain employs TRBV19 and TRBJ1-1; 7 bases line up with TRBD1. After removal of 8 bases from V and 1 base from J, the junction contained 4 bases not matched to a gene. CDR1 is LNHDA, CDR2 SQIVND, per germline (reference sequence). The CDR3 has 13 amino acids. The CDR3 DNA sequence: TGTGCCAGTTCAACAGGGGCGAACACTGAAGCTTTCTTT. It encodes CASSTGANTEAFF.

The CDR3 is CASSNGGETQYF. For the CDR3, the DNA is TGTGCCAGCAGTAACGGCGGGGAGACCCAGTACTTC. The chain joins TRBV11-3 to TRBJ2-5, with a possible D match to TRBD2 (5 bases). V lost 6 bases and J 5 bases, leaving 10 bases between the germline ends. Germline CDR1 reads SGHNT; CDR2 reads YENEEA. This CDR3 comprises 12 residues.

This chain uses TRBV10-2 with TRBJ2-3; D is undetermined. Germline V gives CDR1 WSHSY, CDR2 SAAADI. The CDR3 is made up of 12 amino acids. The V end lost 0 bases, the J end lost 6 bases, and 4 bases lay between the germline ends. The chain's CDR3 is CASSESVDTQYF. The CDR3 nucleotides are TGCGCCAGCAGTGAGTCGGTGGATACGCAGTATTTT.

In DNA form, the CDR3 reads TGTGCCAGCAGTGACAGATTATATGGCTACACCTTC. Protein: CASSDRLYGYTF. The chain couples TRBV2 to TRBJ1-2; D remains ambiguous. Germline CDR1 reads SNHLY; CDR2 reads FYNNEI. This CDR3 spans 12 amino acids. V was pared by 3 bases and J by 5 bases, with 7 bases between.